The next 19 T cell receptor beta chains were all read from a single sample in a study of T-cell reconstitution after alpha-beta-depleted transplantation in children. Unique molecular identifiers were used to barcode this TCRbeta library. From the PCR reads, TCRdb called clonotypes with MiXCR, one entry per CDR3 protein. This table has fewer than 750,000 distinct CDR3 sequences, more than 20% appearing once. The specimen comprised PBMCs, mostly from graft donor cells, sampled 360 days after TCRalphabeta/CD19-depleted stem cell transplant. All receptors derive from a boy in the first two years of life who had a stem cell transplant for acute myeloid leukemia, so the T cells may come from the graft donor.

The rearrangement uses TRBV14 and TRBJ2-2; no clear D. From germline, CDR1 is SGHDN and CDR2 FVKESK. This CDR3 has 14 residues. Trimming took off 1 base at V and 8 bases at J, with 11 bases between the two ends. CDR3 nucleotide sequence: TGTGCCAGCAGCCAAGTGGTGGGCGTGGGGGAGCTGTTTTTT. Encoded protein: CASSQVVGVGELFF. Together with reference TRBV14 and TRBJ2-2, the CDR3 gives the full variable domain: EAGVTQFPSHSVIEKGQTVTLRCDPISGHDNLYWYRRVMGKEIKFLLHFVKESKQDESGMPNNRFLAERTGGTYSTLKVQPAELEDSGVYFCASSQVVGVGELFFGEGSRLTVL.

V and J are TRBV5-1 and TRBJ2-3, with D possibly being TRBD1 (6 bases). There are 13 residues in the CDR3. Trimming shortened V by 4 bases and J by 3 bases, and 9 bases separated the two germline ends. The germline CDR1 and CDR2 sequences are SGHRS and YFSETQ. The CDR3 loop reads CASSRQVTDTQYF. The CDR3 DNA reads TGCGCCAGCAGCCGACAGGTAACAGATACGCAGTATTTT.

This chain joins TRBV12-3 or TRBV12-4 and TRBJ2-7, with 16 bases identical to TRBD2. The CDR3 loop spans 16 amino acids. V trimming: 6 bases; J trimming: 3 bases; junction bases outside the gene matches: 5. The CDR3 here is CASSPGLAGGHYEQYV. The DNA of the CDR3 is TGTGCCAGCAGCCCGGGACTAGCGGGGGGGCACTACGAGCAGTACGTC.

This clonotype was found a few times. This rearrangement joins TRBV6-5 to TRBJ2-2; D is uncertain. V shed 4 bases and J shed 0 bases, with 3 bases lying between them. Germline V gives CDR1 MNHEY, CDR2 SVGAGI. CDR3 length equals 13 residues. This chain's CDR3 is CASSWTNTGELFF. As DNA, the CDR3 is TGTGCCAGCAGTTGGACGAACACCGGGGAGCTGTTTTTT.

The chain is built from TRBV6-1 and TRBJ1-2; perhaps TRBD1 as D (6 bases). Germline V gene sequence: CDR1 MNHNS, CDR2 SASEGT. This CDR3 is built from 15 residues. The ends were cut back, 7 bases at V and 3 bases at J, with 18 bases in the middle. The DNA of the CDR3 is TGTGCCAGCACTAATGGCGGGGGCCAATACTATGGCTACACCTTC. Translation gives CASTNGGGQYYGYTF.

The CDR3 loop reads CSASPPTTDSNQPQHF. The CDR3, as DNA: TGCAGTGCTAGTCCGCCGACAACAGATAGCAATCAGCCCCAGCATTTT. V is TRBV20-1 and J is TRBJ1-5, with no clear D. The germline V and J ends were trimmed by 3 bases and 0 bases, with 15 bases remaining between them. Germline-derived CDR1 and CDR2 are DFQATT and SNEGSKA (reference sequence). The CDR3 runs to 16 residues.

This clonotype has only a few counts. The chain joins TRBV12-3 or TRBV12-4 to TRBJ1-1; D call uncertain. V shed 6 bases and J shed 3 bases, with 2 bases lying between them. The CDR3 is made up of 10 amino acids. For the CDR3, the DNA is TGTGCCAGCAGCCACACTGAAGCTTTCTTT. It specifies CASSHTEAFF.

This clonotype has just a few counts. This chain connects TRBV20-1 to TRBJ1-6; D call uncertain. V lost 3 bases, J lost 8 bases, and 17 bases lay in between. Germline V CDR1 and CDR2: DFQATT, SNEGSKA (reference sequence). The CDR3 runs 15 residues. CDR3 in DNA: TGCAGTGCTAGTCCCCCTTGGACCCCAGATTCACCCCTCCACTTT. Amino acid sequence: CSASPPWTPDSPLHF.

At least ten counts were recorded for this clonotype. The chain recombines TRBV29-1 with TRBJ2-1; 10 bases map to TRBD2. After removal of 3 bases from V and 7 bases from J, the junction contained 6 bases not matched to a gene. This CDR3 has 14 amino acids. Germline V gene data show CDR1 as SQVTM and CDR2 as ANQGSEA. CDR3 amino acids: CSVDEAGGLNEQFF. The CDR3 DNA reads as TGCAGCGTTGATGAAGCGGGGGGGCTGAATGAGCAGTTCTTC.

The genes are TRBV29-1 and TRBJ1-1; 7 nucleotides align to TRBD1. Trimming removed 1 base from V and 4 bases from J; junction bases left unmatched: 3. CDR3 length: 13 residues. The germline V gene has CDR1 SQVTM and CDR2 ANQGSEA. CDR3 DNA sequence: TGCAGCGTTGAAGTGTCAGGGGGCACTGAAGCTTTCTTT. It translates to CSVEVSGGTEAFF.

The chain has TRBV20-1 and TRBJ2-3, with 7 bases that match TRBD2. This CDR3 has 15 amino acids. Losses at the gene ends were 3 bases for V and 2 bases for J; bases not matched to a gene: 8. Germline V gives CDR1 DFQATT, CDR2 SNEGSKA (reference sequence). The CDR3 sequence: CSASAGSGDTDTQYF. For the CDR3, the DNA is TGCAGTGCTAGTGCTGGGAGCGGGGACACAGATACGCAGTATTTT.

This chain connects TRBV10-2 to TRBJ1-5; D is perhaps TRBD1 (5 bases). The germline gives CDR1 WSHSY, CDR2 SAAADI. The CDR3 spans 15 residues. V lost 3 bases and J 3 bases, leaving 12 bases between the germline ends. The CDR3 DNA follows: TGCGCCAGCAGTGATCGGGTCAGGGACAATCAGCCCCAGCATTTT. It specifies CASSDRVRDNQPQHF.

This rearrangement joins TRBV7-9 to TRBJ2-3; 8 nucleotides match TRBD2. Germline V lookup: CDR1 SEHNR, CDR2 FQNEAQ (reference sequence). The junction had 10 bases not matched to a gene; V was cut back by 4 bases and J by 4 bases. The CDR3 has 16 residues. The CDR3 coding sequence is TGTGCCAGCAGCTCCTGGGGAGCGGGGGATGCAGATACGCAGTATTTT. This sequence encodes CASSSWGAGDADTQYF. The whole variable domain, remainder taken from reference TRBV7-9 and TRBJ2-3, is DTGVSQNPRHKITKRGQNVTFRCDPISEHNRLYWYRQTLGQGPEFLTYFQNEAQLEKSRLLSDRFSAERPKGSFSTLEIQRTEQGDSAMYLCASSSWGAGDADTQYFGPGTRLTVL.

Comments on this clonotype: The CDR3 does not close with the conserved phenylalanine or tryptophan, likely indicating a read error. It is unclear where the CDR3 begins or ends on the DNA, so no DNA is shown, and the CDR3 is as TCRdb lists it. The chain combines TRBV29-1 with TRBJ1-1; TRBD1, the D gene given by the table, was not confirmed from the DNA. With termini counted, the CDR3 has 13 amino acids. The germline CDR1 and CDR2 sequences are SQVTM and ANQGSEA. The CDR3 is CSVDVGTEYGPLL.

This clonotype was found many times. The gene calls are TRBV27 and TRBJ1-5; D is ambiguous. V dropped 7 bases and J dropped 0 bases, with 16 bases sitting between them. Germline V gene lookup returns CDR1 MNHEY and CDR2 SMNVEV (reference sequence). The CDR3 is 16 amino acids. The CDR3 reads CASIPYYDGSNQPQHF. The DNA of the CDR3 is TGTGCCAGCATCCCCTACTACGACGGTAGCAATCAGCCCCAGCATTTT.

The chain couples TRBV6-5 to TRBJ2-1, with 7 bases that match TRBD1. The CDR3 runs 14 residues. Trimming cost V 0 bases and J 9 bases; bases outside gene matches: 5. Germline V gene lookup returns CDR1 MNHEY and CDR2 SVGAGI. The CDR3 DNA reads TGTGCCAGCAGTTACTCGACAGGGTCTCGTGAGCAGTTCTTC. This translates into CASSYSTGSREQFF.

This clonotype was counted only a few times. CDR3 nucleotides: TGCAGTGCTACCTTTCCGGGACAGGGGCAGTACGTC. Amino acid sequence: CSATFPGQGQYV. V usage is TRBV20-1 and J usage is TRBJ2-7, with TRBD1 matching 9 bases. The CDR3 contains 12 residues. J gave up 9 bases and V 4 bases, and 7 bases lay outside the gene matches. The germline CDR1 and CDR2 sequences are DFQATT and SNEGSKA (reference sequence).

This clonotype has ten or more counts. The CDR3 DNA sequence: TGTGCCTGGAGTGTACAGTACGAGCAGTACTTC. It encodes CAWSVQYEQYF. J is TRBJ2-7 and V is TRBV30; D ambiguous. From germline, CDR1 is GTSNPN and CDR2 SVGIG (reference sequence). The germline V and J ends were trimmed by 0 bases and 4 bases, with 4 bases remaining between them. CDR3 length equals 11 residues.

Details on this clonotype: Possible read error: a much larger clone is one base away. The CDR3 ends on some other residue instead of the conserved phenylalanine or tryptophan, so this is likely a read error. The chain couples TRBV20-1 to TRBJ2-5, with TRBD2 matching 11 bases. Losses at the gene ends were 3 bases for V and 0 bases for J; bases not matched to a gene: 6. The CDR3 spans 16 residues. CDR1 is DFQATT and CDR2 is SNEGSKA in the germline V gene (reference sequence). The CDR3 region has the DNA TGCAGTGCTAGGAATCTAGCGGGGGGCCACCAAGAGACCCAGTACTAC. This codes for CSARNLAGGHQETQYY.